The 27 T cell receptor beta chains presented below share a single source sample, sequenced in a study of beta chain features in type 1 diabetes. The antigens of these receptors remain unknown. All of the isolated RNA was reverse transcribed, so expressed TCRB transcripts were sequenced. The protocol was immunoSEQ multiplex PCR, while the TCRdb copy is restricted to in-frame clones and leaves out a portion. The sample yields about 340,000 clones, 13% seen once. Study observations and caveats: Type 1 diabetes patients had moderately but significantly shorter TCRB CDR3s in all four CD4+ subsets.

The sequenced sample was naive CD4+ T cells from blood. These TCRs come from a woman aged 18-35 years with type 1 diabetes.

V usage is TRBV4-3 and J usage is TRBJ1-4, with a possible D match to TRBD1 (5 bases). Germline V gene data show CDR1 as LGHNA and CDR2 as YSLEER. This CDR3 comprises 15 residues. Trimming pared 4 bases from V and 6 bases from J, leaving 15 bases between. For the CDR3, the DNA is TGCGCCAGCAGCCCGAGGGGACTGAGAGATGAAAAACTGTTTTTT. Its translation is CASSPRGLRDEKLFF.

The genes are TRBV7-3 and TRBJ2-1; 9 bases agree with TRBD2. V trimming: 2 bases; J trimming: 8 bases; junction bases outside the gene matches: 7. The CDR3 runs 15 residues. CDR1 and CDR2 from the germline V gene are SGHTA and FQGTGA. CDR3 in amino acids: CASSLVAGAVDEQFF. The CDR3, as DNA: TGTGCCAGCAGCTTAGTAGCGGGAGCGGTAGATGAGCAGTTCTTC.

This clone has more than one count but fewer than ten. The V and J genes are TRBV6-5 and TRBJ2-5, with D maybe TRBD1 (6 bases). Deletions cut 4 bases from V and 2 bases from J, with 14 bases between. Germline CDR1 and CDR2: MNHEY and SVGAGI. CDR3 length equals 15 residues. CDR3 bases: TGTGCCAGCAGTTCGTCCGGGACACGACAAGAGACCCAGTACTTC. Translating it yields CASSSSGTRQETQYF.

The V gene is TRBV2, the J gene TRBJ1-2, with TRBD1 as a possible D gene (5 bases). The CDR3 runs to 13 residues. V was cut by 8 bases and J by 3 bases, with 13 bases left in between. Germline CDR1 and CDR2: SNHLY and FYNNEI. The CDR3 is CASRPQEDYGYTF. The CDR3 coding sequence is TGTGCCAGCCGACCACAGGAAGACTATGGCTACACCTTC.

Comment on this clone: This sample also contains other DNA sequences that code for the same CDR3. This chain joins TRBV7-9 and TRBJ2-1, with 11 bases identical to TRBD2. Germline V lookup: CDR1 SEHNR, CDR2 FQNEAQ (reference sequence). Losses at the gene ends were 1 base for V and 4 bases for J; bases not matched to a gene: 0. CDR3 length: 15 residues. CDR3 DNA: TGTGCCAGCAGCTTAGGACTAGCGGGGTACAATGAGCAGTTCTTC. Its protein is CASSLGLAGYNEQFF. Full variable domain (missing parts from reference TRBV7-9 and TRBJ2-1): DTGVSQNPRHKITKRGQNVTFRCDPISEHNRLYWYRQTLGQGPEFLTYFQNEAQLEKSRLLSDRFSAERPKGSFSTLEIQRTEQGDSAMYLCASSLGLAGYNEQFFGPGTRLTVL.

This clone has just a few counts. The rearrangement links TRBV2 to TRBJ2-3, with D possibly matching TRBD1 (5 bases). Germline-derived CDR1 and CDR2 are SNHLY and FYNNEI. Trimming stripped 5 bases from V and 4 bases from J, with 16 bases between. The CDR3 length is 15 residues. The CDR3 loop is CASSLGLKAADTQYF. The CDR3, as DNA: TGTGCCAGCAGTTTGGGGCTAAAAGCCGCAGATACGCAGTATTTT.

Only a few counts were recorded for this clone. The rearrangement joins TRBV9 to TRBJ1-2, with D tentatively TRBD1 (6 bases). This CDR3 comprises 13 residues. V was pared by 0 bases and J by 7 bases, with 10 bases between. The germline V gene has CDR1 SGDLS and CDR2 YYNGEE. The chain's CDR3 is CASSVARGAGYTF. The CDR3 nucleotides are TGTGCCAGCAGCGTAGCCAGGGGTGCTGGCTACACCTTC.

This clone occurred a few times. The rearrangement joins TRBV9 to TRBJ2-3; TRBD2 might be the D (6 bases). The CDR3 loop spans 15 amino acids. The V gene lost 3 bases and the J gene lost 3 bases, with 14 bases spanning the gap. The germline CDR1 and CDR2 sequences are SGDLS and YYNGEE. CDR3 DNA: TGTGCCAGCAGCGGAGCTCTAGCGAGGACAGATACGCAGTATTTT. Translation: CASSGALARTDTQYF.

CDR3 in amino acids: CASSQEGTGDRGNYGYTF. The DNA for the CDR3 is TGCGCCAGCAGCCAGGAAGGGACAGGGGATAGAGGGAACTATGGCTACACCTTC. This sequence joins TRBV4-3 and TRBJ1-2; TRBD1 agrees at 10 bases. CDR3 length: 18 amino acids. Germline trimming cut 3 bases from V and 2 bases from J; bases unmatched to any gene: 12. CDR1 and CDR2 from the germline V gene are LGHNA and YSLEER.

This clone was observed a handful of times. The V and J genes are TRBV6-6 and TRBJ2-1, with 7 bases fitting TRBD1. Germline CDR1 and CDR2: MNHNY and SVGAGI (reference sequence). The CDR3 contains 15 residues. V was pared by 6 bases and J by 4 bases, with 9 bases of the junction left unmatched. The CDR3 sequence is CASRMARDRYNEQFF. The DNA for the CDR3 is TGTGCCAGCAGAATGGCCCGGGACAGATACAATGAGCAGTTCTTC.

This clone appeared a few times. The chain carries TRBV7-2 and TRBJ1-5; D is undetermined. The V end lost 0 bases, the J end lost 1 base, and 10 bases lay between the germline ends. This CDR3 is built from 16 residues. Germline V gene data show CDR1 as SGHTA and CDR2 as FQGNSA. The CDR3 sequence is CASSLARGSSNQPQHF. DNA of the CDR3: TGTGCCAGCAGCTTAGCGCGGGGATCGAGCAATCAGCCCCAGCATTTT.

This chain uses TRBV27 with TRBJ2-3, with D possibly being TRBD2 (5 bases). This CDR3 has 13 residues. Germline loops: CDR1 MNHEY, CDR2 SMNVEV (reference sequence). V lost 0 bases, J lost 6 bases, and 7 bases lay in between. In DNA, the CDR3 is TGTGCCAGCAGTTTATCGTGGACTGATACGCAGTATTTT. It is translated as CASSLSWTDTQYF.

This clone was counted a few times. The chain links TRBV6-6 to TRBJ2-7; D gene uncertain. Germline V CDR1 and CDR2: MNHNY, SVGAGI (reference sequence). The CDR3 is made up of 14 amino acids. The germline V and J ends were trimmed by 8 bases and 0 bases, with 14 bases remaining between them. This chain's CDR3 is CASSHRASSYEQYF. The CDR3 DNA sequence: TGTGCCAGCTCCCATCGAGCGAGCTCCTACGAGCAGTACTTC.

This clone came up a few times. One end of the junction varies from germline; a read error may be responsible. The chain employs TRBV5-1 and TRBJ2-1, with no clear D. CDR3 length equals 16 residues. Germline loops: CDR1 SGHRS, CDR2 YFSETQ. CDR3 in DNA: TGCGCCAGCAGTTTGGACGTAGCCAGCTCCTACAATGAGCAGTTCTTC. This codes for CASSLDVASSYNEQFF.

V gene TRBV5-4 combines with J gene TRBJ2-5; no clear D. Germline-derived CDR1 and CDR2 are SGHNT and YYREEE (reference sequence). The CDR3 totals 13 residues. V lost 3 bases to trimming and J lost 2 bases, with 8 bases between them. This CDR3 reads CASSSVRQETQYF. The CDR3 nucleotides are TGTGCCAGCAGCTCCGTCCGTCAAGAGACCCAGTACTTC.

This clone showed up just a few times. The identical CDR3 is also encoded by other nucleotide sequences in the sample. The rearrangement joins TRBV9 to TRBJ1-1; 8 nucleotides agree with TRBD1. Unmatched junction bases numbered 1, after V lost 2 bases and J lost 4 bases. The CDR3 sequence is 13 residues long. The V gene's germline CDR1 is SGDLS and CDR2 YYNGEE. The CDR3 sequence: CASSVDRGTEAFF. Here the CDR3 DNA reads TGTGCCAGCAGCGTTGACAGGGGCACTGAAGCTTTCTTT.

This clone showed up just a few times. This sequence joins TRBV28 and TRBJ1-1; tentative D call: TRBD1 (5 bases). This CDR3 has 12 amino acids. Trimming cost V 2 bases and J 8 bases, with 9 bases left between them. The germline gives CDR1 MDHEN, CDR2 SYDVKM. The CDR3 sequence: CASSLSPGEAFF. The CDR3 region has the DNA TGTGCCAGCAGTTTAAGTCCAGGGGAAGCTTTCTTT.

V and J are TRBV19 and TRBJ1-5; TRBD1 matches 8 bases. This CDR3 comprises 14 residues. V was pared by 9 bases and J by 4 bases, with 8 bases of the junction left unmatched. Germline V lookup: CDR1 LNHDA, CDR2 SQIVND (reference sequence). The CDR3 DNA sequence: TGTGCCAGCACCGGACAGGGAGATAATCAGCCCCAGCATTTT. Amino acid sequence: CASTGQGDNQPQHF.

The chain has TRBV7-9 and TRBJ2-7; 7 nucleotides align to TRBD1. The germline V gene has CDR1 SEHNR and CDR2 FQNEAQ (reference sequence). The CDR3 runs 15 residues. Trimming cost V 3 bases and J 3 bases; bases outside gene matches: 8. The CDR3 region has the DNA TGTGCCAGCAGCTTCGAGACAGGGATGAACTACGAGCAGTACTTC. This gives the protein CASSFETGMNYEQYF.

This sequence joins TRBV5-4 and TRBJ2-1; D might be TRBD1 (6 bases). The length of the CDR3 is 14 residues. V lost 4 bases and J 4 bases, leaving 12 bases between the germline ends. The V gene's germline CDR1 is SGHNT and CDR2 YYREEE (reference sequence). The CDR3 DNA follows: TGTGCCAGCAGCATTAGACAGGTATACAATGAGCAGTTCTTC. Translated, it gives CASSIRQVYNEQFF.

This clone was counted a few times. The V call is TRBV11-2, the J call TRBJ2-1, with D unclear. The V gene lost 5 bases and the J gene lost 7 bases, with 9 bases spanning the gap. This CDR3 spans 12 amino acids. Looked up from germline, CDR1 is SGHAT and CDR2 is FQNNGV. CDR3 DNA: TGTGCCAGCAGCCCTAAGACTAATGAGCAGTTCTTC. The encoded protein is CASSPKTNEQFF.

The rearrangement uses TRBV7-8 and TRBJ2-1; no clear D gene. The CDR3 contains 15 residues. V lost 3 bases, J lost 6 bases, and 15 bases lay in between. Germline lookup yields CDR1 SGHVS and CDR2 FQNEAQ. Here the CDR3 reads CASSFFSATPNEQFF. CDR3 bases: TGTGCCAGCAGCTTCTTTAGTGCTACGCCCAATGAGCAGTTCTTC.

This chain connects TRBV20-1 to TRBJ1-1; D unclear. Germline CDR1 reads DFQATT; CDR2 reads SNEGSKA (reference sequence). There are 11 residues in the CDR3. V gave up 4 bases and J gave up 1 base, with 4 bases separating them. CDR3 amino acids: CSAIKNTEAFF. The CDR3, as DNA: TGCAGTGCTATCAAGAACACTGAAGCTTTCTTT.

This sequence joins TRBV5-4 and TRBJ2-7; 14 nucleotides agree with TRBD2. CDR1 and CDR2 from the germline V gene are SGHNT and YYREEE (reference sequence). The CDR3 extends over 16 amino acids. V dropped 4 bases and J dropped 9; count of bases not matched to a gene: 12. The CDR3 sequence is CASSLPGTSGRTWQYV. Written as DNA, the CDR3 is TGTGCCAGCAGCCTGCCCGGGACTAGCGGGAGAACATGGCAGTACGTC.

In its sample, this clone was seen a few times. V gene TRBV6-5 combines with J gene TRBJ2-5; 8 bases map to TRBD1. The CDR3 runs 14 residues. V shed 6 bases, J shed 2 bases, and the junction held 5 bases outside the gene matches. Germline CDR1 reads MNHEY; CDR2 reads SVGAGI. The CDR3: CASRGRTGQETQYF. The CDR3 DNA is TGTGCCAGCAGGGGAAGGACAGGGCAAGAGACCCAGTACTTC.

CDR3 loop: CATKAREDNSGNTIYF. The CDR3 nucleotides are TGTGCCACTAAAGCCCGGGAGGACAACTCTGGAAACACCATATATTTT. This chain connects TRBV19 to TRBJ1-3, with a tentative D call TRBD1 (5 bases). Germline V lookup: CDR1 LNHDA, CDR2 SQIVND (reference sequence). The CDR3 contains 16 residues. V lost 10 bases and J 0 bases, leaving 19 bases between the germline ends.

This clone was seen a few times. V usage is TRBV28 and J usage is TRBJ1-1, with unresolved D. Trimming left V 7 bases short and J 1 base short, with 7 bases between. The CDR3 sequence is 12 residues long. Germline values: CDR1 MDHEN, CDR2 SYDVKM. CDR3 bases: TGTGCCAGCATTACACAGAACACTGAAGCTTTCTTT. Protein product: CASITQNTEAFF.